This T cell receptor (beta chain) was sequenced in a study of T cell repertoires in ileal Crohn's disease. Background on the study: M6 samples are neoterminal ileum biopsies from postoperative colonoscopy.

Specified time point: neoterminal ileum biopsy at postoperative endoscopy, about 6 months after surgery. Sequencing used immunoSEQ multiplex PCR; TCRdb keeps in-frame clones, though not all of them. The data show about 62,000 clones, with less than 90% seen just once and approximately 2% held by the top ten. With respect to this clone: Its antigen is as yet unknown.

Trimming took 7 bases from V and 3 from J; bases not matched to a gene: 13. The CDR3 spans 16 residues. Germline assignment: CDR1 LNHDA and CDR2 SQIVND (reference sequence). Study-wide points: Postoperative endoscopy occurred within one year, median around 6.5 months. Compared with non-smokers, active smokers at surgery showed more clonal expansions.

The sequencing sample was made of ileal tissue. The TCR sequence derives from an adult with Crohn's disease. J is TRBJ1-1 and V is TRBV19; TRBD1 aligns across 8 bases. DNA for the CDR3: TGTGCCAGTACCACGTTTCACTGGGGACAGGACACTGAAGCTTTCTTT. It yields the protein CASTTFHWGQDTEAFF.